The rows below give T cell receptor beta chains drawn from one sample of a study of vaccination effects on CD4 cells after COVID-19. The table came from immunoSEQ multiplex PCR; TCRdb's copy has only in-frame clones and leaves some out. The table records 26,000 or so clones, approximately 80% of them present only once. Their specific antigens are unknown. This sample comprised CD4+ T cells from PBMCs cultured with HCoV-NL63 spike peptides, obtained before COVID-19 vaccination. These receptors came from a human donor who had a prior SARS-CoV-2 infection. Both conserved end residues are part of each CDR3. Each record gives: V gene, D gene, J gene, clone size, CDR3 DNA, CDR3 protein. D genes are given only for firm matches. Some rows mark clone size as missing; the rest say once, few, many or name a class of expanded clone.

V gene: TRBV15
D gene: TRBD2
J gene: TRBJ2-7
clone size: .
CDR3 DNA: TGTGCCACCAGCAGGGCTTCTAGCGGGATCTACGAGCAGTACTTC
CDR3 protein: CATSRASSGIYEQYF

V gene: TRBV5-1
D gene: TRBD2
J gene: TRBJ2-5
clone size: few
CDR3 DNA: TGCGCCAGCAGCCCCGGGACTACCCCCCGAAAGACCCAGTACTTC
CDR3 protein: CASSPGTTPRKTQYF

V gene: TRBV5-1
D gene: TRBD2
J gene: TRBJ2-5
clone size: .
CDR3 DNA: TGCGCCAGCAGCGCCGGGACTACTCAAGAGACCCAGTACTTC
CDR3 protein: CASSAGTTQETQYF

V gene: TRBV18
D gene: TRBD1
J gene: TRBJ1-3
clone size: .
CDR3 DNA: TGTGCCAGCTCACCTCAATGGACAGGGCTAAACACCATATATTTT
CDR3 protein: CASSPQWTGLNTIYF

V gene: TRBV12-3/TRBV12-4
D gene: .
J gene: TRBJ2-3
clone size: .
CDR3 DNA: TGTGCCAGCAGTTTATGGGGAGCAGATACGCAGTATTTT
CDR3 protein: CASSLWGADTQYF

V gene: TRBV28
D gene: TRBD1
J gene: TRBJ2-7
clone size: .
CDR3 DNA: TGTGCCAGCACCGGCCGGGACAGGGGAGGCCACGAGCAGTACTTC
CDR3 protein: CASTGRDRGGHEQYF

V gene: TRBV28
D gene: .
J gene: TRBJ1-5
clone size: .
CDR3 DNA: TGTGCCAGCAGTCCTCAGGCCCCGAGGGGTAGCAATCAGCCCCAGCATTTT
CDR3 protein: CASSPQAPRGSNQPQHF

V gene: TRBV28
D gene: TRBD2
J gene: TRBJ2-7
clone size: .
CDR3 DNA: TGTGCCAGCAGTTCTCCTATAAGCGGGAGGATGGTCTACGAGCAGTACTTC
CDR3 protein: CASSSPISGRMVYEQYF

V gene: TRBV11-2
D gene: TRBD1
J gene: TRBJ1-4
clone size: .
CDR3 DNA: TGTGCCAGCAGCTTATATCTCCCGGGACAGACTAGTGGGGAAAAACTGTTTTTT
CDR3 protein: CASSLYLPGQTSGEKLFF

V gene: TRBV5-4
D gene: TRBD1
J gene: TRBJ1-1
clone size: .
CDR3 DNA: TGTGCCAGCAGCTGGGACAGGGGGAACACTGAAGCTTTCTTT
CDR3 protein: CASSWDRGNTEAFF

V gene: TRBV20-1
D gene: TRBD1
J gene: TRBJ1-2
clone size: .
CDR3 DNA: TGCAGTGCTAGTCTTAGGACAGGGGAGTATGGCTACACCTTC
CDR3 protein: CSASLRTGEYGYTF

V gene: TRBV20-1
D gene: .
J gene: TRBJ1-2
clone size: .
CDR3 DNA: TGCAGTGCTAGTCCTGAGGTTCGGGGAAACTATGGCTACACCTTC
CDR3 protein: CSASPEVRGNYGYTF

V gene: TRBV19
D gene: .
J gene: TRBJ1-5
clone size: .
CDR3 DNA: TGTGCCAGTAGCCCGATGTGGGGGGGCAATCAGCCCCAGCATTTT
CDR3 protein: CASSPMWGGNQPQHF

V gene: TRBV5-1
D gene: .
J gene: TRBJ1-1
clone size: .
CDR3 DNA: TGCGCCAGCAGCTTGGACGGTGACCCAGGGGCCACTGAAGCTTTCTTT
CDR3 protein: CASSLDGDPGATEAFF

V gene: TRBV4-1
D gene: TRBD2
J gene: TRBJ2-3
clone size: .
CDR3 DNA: TGCGCCAGCAGCCGGGCGGGACTAGCGCTGCTTGGGGATACGCAGTATTTT
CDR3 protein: CASSRAGLALLGDTQYF

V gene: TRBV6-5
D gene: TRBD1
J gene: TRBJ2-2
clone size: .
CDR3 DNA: TGTGCCAGCAGATCCGGGACAGGGTACACCGGGGAGCTGTTTTTT
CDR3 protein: CASRSGTGYTGELFF

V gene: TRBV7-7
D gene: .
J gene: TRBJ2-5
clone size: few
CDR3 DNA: TGTGCTAGCAGCTTACTAATTGGTGCGGAAGAGACCCAGTACTTC
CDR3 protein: CASSLLIGAEETQYF

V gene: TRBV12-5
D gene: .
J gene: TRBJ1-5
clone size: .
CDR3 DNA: TGTGCTAGTGGTTTGACGGGGCAGCCCCAGCATTTT
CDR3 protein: CASGLTGQPQHF

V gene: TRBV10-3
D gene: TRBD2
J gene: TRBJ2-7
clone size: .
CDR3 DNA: TGTGCCATCAGTGAGCCACAAAGCGGGAGGTCCTACGAGCAGTACTTC
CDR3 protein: CAISEPQSGRSYEQYF

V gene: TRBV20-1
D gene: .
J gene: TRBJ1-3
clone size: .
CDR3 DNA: TGCAGTGCTAGTGGGGGTACTGGAAACACCATATATTTT
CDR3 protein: CSASGGTGNTIYF

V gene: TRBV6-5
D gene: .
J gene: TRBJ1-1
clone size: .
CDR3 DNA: TGTGCCAGCAGTTACTCAGGGGTATGGACTGAAGCTTTCTTT
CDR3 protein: CASSYSGVWTEAFF

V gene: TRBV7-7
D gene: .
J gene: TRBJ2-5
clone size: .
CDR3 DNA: TGTGCTAGCAGCTTAGCGCGCAGGGGCGGCGAGACCCAGTACTTC
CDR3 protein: CASSLARRGGETQYF

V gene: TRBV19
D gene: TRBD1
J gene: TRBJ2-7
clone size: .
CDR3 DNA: TGTGCCAGTAGGGACTGGGACAGGGGGAACGAGCAGTACTTC
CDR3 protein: CASRDWDRGNEQYF

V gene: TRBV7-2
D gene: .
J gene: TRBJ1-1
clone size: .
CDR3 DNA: TGTGCCAGCAGCTTAGCAGGGTTGAACACTGAAGCTTTCTTT
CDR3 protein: CASSLAGLNTEAFF

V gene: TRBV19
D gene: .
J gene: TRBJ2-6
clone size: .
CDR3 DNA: TGTGCCAGTAGTATAGGAACCGCGAACTCTGGGGCCAACGTCCTGACTTTC
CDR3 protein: CASSIGTANSGANVLTF

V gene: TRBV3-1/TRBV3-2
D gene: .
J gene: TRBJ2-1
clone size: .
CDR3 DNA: TGTGCCAGCAGCCATTTGTGGCGGGGGCCCTACAATGAGCAGTTCTTC
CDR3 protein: CASSHLWRGPYNEQFF

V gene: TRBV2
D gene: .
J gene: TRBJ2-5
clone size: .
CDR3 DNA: TGTGCCAGCAGTGATCGTCGTGGGGTTTTCGAGACCCAGTACTTC
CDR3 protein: CASSDRRGVFETQYF

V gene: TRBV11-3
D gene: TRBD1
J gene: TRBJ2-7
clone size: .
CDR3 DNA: TGTGCCAGCAGCTTAGATCTACCTCGACAGGGCGAGCAGTACTTC
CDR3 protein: CASSLDLPRQGEQYF

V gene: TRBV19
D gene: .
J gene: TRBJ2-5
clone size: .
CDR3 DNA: TGTGCCAGTAGCCGCTGGGGGAGATGGGTAAGTGGGACCCAGTACTTC
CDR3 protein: CASSRWGRWVSGTQYF

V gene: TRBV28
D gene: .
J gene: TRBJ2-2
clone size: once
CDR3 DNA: TGTGCCAGCGCCCGACCTGGCGGGGAGCTGTTTTTT
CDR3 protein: CASARPGGELFF

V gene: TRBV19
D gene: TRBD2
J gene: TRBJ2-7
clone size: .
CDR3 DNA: TGTGCCAGTAGTGCCCAGCGGGAGCTCTACGAGCAGTACTTC
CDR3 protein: CASSAQRELYEQYF

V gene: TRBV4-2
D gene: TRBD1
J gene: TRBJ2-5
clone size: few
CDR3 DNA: TGTGCCAGCAGCCGGACAGGGGCGCCCCAAGAGACCCAGTACTTC
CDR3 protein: CASSRTGAPQETQYF

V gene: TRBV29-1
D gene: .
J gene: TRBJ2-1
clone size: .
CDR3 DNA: TGCAGCGTTGCCCCGGACTTACTGTACAATGAGCAGTTCTTC
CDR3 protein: CSVAPDLLYNEQFF

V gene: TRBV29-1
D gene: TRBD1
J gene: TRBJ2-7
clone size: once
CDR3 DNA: TGCAGCGTTGTGGACAGGGGGCGCGAGCAGTACTTC
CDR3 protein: CSVVDRGREQYF

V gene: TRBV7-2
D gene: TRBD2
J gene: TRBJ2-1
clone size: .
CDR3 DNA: TGTGCCAGCAGCTTAGTGCTAGCGGGAGGATCGCAGTTCTTC
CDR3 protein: CASSLVLAGGSQFF

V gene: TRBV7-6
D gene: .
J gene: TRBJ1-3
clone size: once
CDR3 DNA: TGTGCCAGCAGCTTGTGGGACACCTCTGGAAACACCATATATTTT
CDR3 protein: CASSLWDTSGNTIYF

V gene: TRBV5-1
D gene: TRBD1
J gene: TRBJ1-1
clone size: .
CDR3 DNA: TGCGCCAGCAGCTTGAGGGGACAGAGAATGAACACTGAAGCTTTCTTT
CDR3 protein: CASSLRGQRMNTEAFF

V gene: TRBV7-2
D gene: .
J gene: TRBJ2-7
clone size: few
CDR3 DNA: TGTGCCAGCAGCGTAGATCCCAGCTCCTACGAGCAGTACTTC
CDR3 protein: CASSVDPSSYEQYF

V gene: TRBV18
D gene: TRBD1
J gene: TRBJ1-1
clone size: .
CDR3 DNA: TGTGCCAGCTCACCACCAGGGGACAGGGCCAACACTGAAGCTTTCTTT
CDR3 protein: CASSPPGDRANTEAFF

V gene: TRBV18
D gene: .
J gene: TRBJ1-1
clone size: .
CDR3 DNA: TGTGCCAGCTCATTATCCGGGACCCCCGGGACTGAAGCTTTCTTT
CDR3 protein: CASSLSGTPGTEAFF

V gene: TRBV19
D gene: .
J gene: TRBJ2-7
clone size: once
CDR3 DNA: TGTGCCAGTAGTACCCGGGGCCCCTACGAGCAGTACTTC
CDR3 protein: CASSTRGPYEQYF

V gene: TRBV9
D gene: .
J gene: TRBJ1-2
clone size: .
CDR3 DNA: TGTGCCAGCAGCGAGACAGTCAACTATGGCTACACCTTC
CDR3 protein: CASSETVNYGYTF

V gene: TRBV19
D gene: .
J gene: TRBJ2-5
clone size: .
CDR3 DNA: TGTGCCAGTAGCCGGGGCCCGACCCAAGAGACCCAGTACTTC
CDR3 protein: CASSRGPTQETQYF

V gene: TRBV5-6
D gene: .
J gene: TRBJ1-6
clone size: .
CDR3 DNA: TGTGCCAGCAGCTTGAGGTGGGCAGGTGGCAATTCACCCCTCCACTTT
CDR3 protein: CASSLRWAGGNSPLHF

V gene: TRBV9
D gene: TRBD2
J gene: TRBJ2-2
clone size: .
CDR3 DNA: TGTGCCAGCAGCGTAGCCCCCCCTAGCGGGAGGACCGGGGAGCTGTTTTTT
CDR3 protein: CASSVAPPSGRTGELFF

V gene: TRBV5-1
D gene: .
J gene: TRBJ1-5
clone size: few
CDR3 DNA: TGCGCCAGCAGCTTGACAGGTGGAACAGACCAGCCCCAGCATTTT
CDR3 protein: CASSLTGGTDQPQHF

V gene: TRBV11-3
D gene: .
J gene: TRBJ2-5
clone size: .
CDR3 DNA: TGTGCCAGCAGCTTACTAGCCGCGGAGACCCAGTACTTC
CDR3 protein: CASSLLAAETQYF

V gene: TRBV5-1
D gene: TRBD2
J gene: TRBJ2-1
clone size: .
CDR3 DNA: TGCGCCAGCAGCGAACCGACTAGCGGGGGGGGGCAGTTCTTC
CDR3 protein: CASSEPTSGGGQFF

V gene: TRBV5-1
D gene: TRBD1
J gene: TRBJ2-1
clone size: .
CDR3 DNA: TGCGCCAGCAGCTTCGGGACAGTTACCTACAATGAGCAGTTCTTC
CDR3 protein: CASSFGTVTYNEQFF

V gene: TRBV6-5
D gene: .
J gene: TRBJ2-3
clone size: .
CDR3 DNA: TGTGCCAGCAGGCCCTCGGGGAACACAGATACGCAGTATTTT
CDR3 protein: CASRPSGNTDTQYF

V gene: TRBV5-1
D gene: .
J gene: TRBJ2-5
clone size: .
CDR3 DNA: TGCGCCAGCAGCTTGGTCGGGATTCGGGGAAGCGAGACCCAGTACTTC
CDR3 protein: CASSLVGIRGSETQYF

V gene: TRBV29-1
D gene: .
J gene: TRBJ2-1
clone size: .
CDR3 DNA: TGCAGCGTTATAGAGGGGAGCTTAGCATACGGTGAGCAGTTCTTC
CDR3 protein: CSVIEGSLAYGEQFF

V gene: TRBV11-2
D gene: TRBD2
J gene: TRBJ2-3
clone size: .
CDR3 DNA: TGTGCCAGCAGCTTAGTCTTTAGCGGGGCGACATTTAGCACAGATACGCAGTATTTT
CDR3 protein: CASSLVFSGATFSTDTQYF